Shown below are 18 T cell receptor beta chains from a single sample sequenced in a study of blood T cell repertoires in COVID-19 (dated by TCRdb to 2018 to 2020). The library was prepared using the immunoSEQ multiplex PCR assay. What TCRdb holds here is the immuneACCESS table cut down to in-frame rearrangements. Part of the clones is not present; checked against another copy, under half of the missing clones reflect an unresolved V gene, and the others are unexplained. In this sample the table shows approximately 200,000 clones, about 87% of which occur a single time. Jointly, the top ten make up 6.2% of the sample. Sequencing input: peripheral blood. The receptors stem from a man aged 55 to 70 who had recovered from COVID-19.

The rearrangement links TRBV15 to TRBJ2-5; the match to TRBD2 covers 7 bases. V dropped 8 bases and J dropped 4; count of bases not matched to a gene: 4. This CDR3 region has 12 residues. Germline loops: CDR1 LNHNV, CDR2 YYDKDF (reference sequence). CDR3: CATQRDRETQYF. CDR3 bases: TGTGCCACCCAGCGGGATCGAGAGACCCAGTACTTC.

The V and J genes are TRBV5-1 and TRBJ1-2; maybe TRBD1 (5 bases). The length of the CDR3 is 13 residues. V gave up 4 bases and J gave up 8 bases, with 15 bases separating them. Per germline, CDR1 SGHRS and CDR2 YFSETQ. The chain's CDR3 is CASSPLGAVGYTF. DNA for the CDR3: TGCGCCAGCAGCCCCCTAGGGGCGGTGGGCTACACCTTC.

This clone was counted only a few times. This chain links TRBV10-3 with TRBJ2-3, with 11 bases fitting TRBD2. CDR1 and CDR2 from the germline V gene are ENHRY and SYGVKD. V was clipped by 3 bases and J by 2 bases; unmatched bases: 7. The CDR3 has 17 residues. DNA for the CDR3: TGTGCCATCAGTGACCCACGACTAGCGGGATACACAGATACGCAGTATTTT. It specifies CAISDPRLAGYTDTQYF.

The chain has TRBV19 and TRBJ1-5; 11 nucleotides match TRBD1. The V gene's germline CDR1 is LNHDA and CDR2 SQIVND (reference sequence). Trimming cost V 6 bases and J 6 bases; bases outside gene matches: 4. The CDR3 consists of 14 residues. The CDR3 sequence: CASSLGQGGQPQHF. In DNA form, the CDR3 reads TGTGCCAGTAGCTTGGGACAGGGGGGTCAGCCCCAGCATTTT.

The chain recombines TRBV6-5 with TRBJ1-2; 7 bases are shared with TRBD1. The CDR3 length is 13 residues. Trimming at V came to 3 bases and at J to 8 bases, leaving 6 bases not matched to a gene. CDR1 is MNHEY, CDR2 SVGAGI, per germline. The CDR3 protein is CASSYPNRGGYTF. DNA of the CDR3: TGTGCCAGCAGTTATCCTAACAGGGGCGGCTACACCTTC.

This chain connects TRBV9 to TRBJ2-3, with 7 bases identical to TRBD1. The CDR3 loop spans 14 amino acids. After removal of 3 bases from V and 7 bases from J, the junction contained 8 bases not matched to a gene. In germline, CDR1 is SGDLS, CDR2 YYNGEE. The chain's CDR3 is CASSGGDRANTQYF. The CDR3 nucleotides are TGTGCCAGCAGCGGGGGCGACAGGGCCAATACGCAGTATTTT. The entire variable domain, with the rest obtained from reference TRBV9 and TRBJ2-3, is as follows: DSGVTQTPKHLITATGQRVTLRCSPRSGDLSVYWYQQSLDQGLQFLIQYYNGEERAKGNILERFSAQQFPDLHSELNLSSLELGDSALYFCASSGGDRANTQYFGPGTRLTVL.

The V call is TRBV14, the J call TRBJ2-1; the match to TRBD1 covers 7 bases. The CDR3 extends over 14 amino acids. V lost 4 bases to trimming and J lost 4 bases; unmatched junction nucleotides: 4. CDR1 and CDR2 (germline): SGHDN, FVKESK. The CDR3 nucleotides are TGTGCCAGCAGCCGACCGGGACAGTACAATGAGCAGTTCTTC. Translating it yields CASSRPGQYNEQFF.

The chain carries TRBV6-6 and TRBJ1-3, with 7 bases matching TRBD1. Germline V gene data show CDR1 as MNHNY and CDR2 as SVGAGI (reference sequence). V lost 5 bases, J lost 5 bases, and 9 bases stayed unmatched. The CDR3 has 15 residues. CDR3: CASSQPTRGRNTIYF. Here the CDR3 DNA reads TGTGCCAGCAGTCAACCAACTAGGGGGCGAAACACCATATATTTT.

The chain joins TRBV19 to TRBJ2-7, with 9 bases fitting TRBD2. Per germline, CDR1 LNHDA and CDR2 SQIVND (reference sequence). CDR3 size: 17 residues. V lost 4 bases to trimming and J lost 6 bases; unmatched junction nucleotides: 16. In DNA, the CDR3 is TGTGCCAGTAGTACTGACAGGGCCATAGCGGGAGATGGCGAGCAGTACTTC. Amino acid sequence: CASSTDRAIAGDGEQYF.

On this clone itself: The same CDR3 is also encoded by other DNA sequences in this sample. The V call is TRBV7-2, the J call TRBJ2-7; D ambiguous. From germline, CDR1 is SGHTA and CDR2 FQGNSA. The V and J ends lost 0 bases and 0 bases respectively, with 3 bases between them. The CDR3 spans 13 residues. The CDR3 nucleotides are TGTGCCAGCAGCTTAGCTAGCTCCTACGAGCAGTACTTC. Protein sequence: CASSLASSYEQYF.

This chain joins TRBV5-1 and TRBJ1-3; D may be TRBD1 (5 bases). V shed 10 bases and J shed 1 base, with 12 bases lying between them. This CDR3 has 13 amino acids. From germline, CDR1 is SGHRS and CDR2 YFSETQ. CDR3: CACSGGSGNTIYF. CDR3 bases: TGCGCCTGTTCGGGGGGTTCTGGAAACACCATATATTTT.

This rearrangement joins TRBV7-9 to TRBJ1-2, with 8 positions matching TRBD1. There are 14 residues in the CDR3. The germline V gene has CDR1 SEHNR and CDR2 FQNEAQ (reference sequence). With 5 bases clipped from V and 7 bases from J, the junction kept 9 bases outside the gene matches. CDR3 in amino acids: CASSTETGDAGYTF. The CDR3 DNA follows: TGTGCCAGCAGCACCGAGACAGGGGATGCTGGCTACACCTTC.

The chain employs TRBV9 and TRBJ2-1; 7 bases align to TRBD1. This CDR3 has 16 residues. The germline V gene has CDR1 SGDLS and CDR2 YYNGEE. J gave up 3 bases and V 0 bases, and 6 bases lay outside the gene matches. CDR3 nucleotides: TGTGCCAGCAGCGTAGGAGAGACAGGGAGCTACAATGAGCAGTTCTTC. It is translated as CASSVGETGSYNEQFF.

The J gene is TRBJ1-6, the V gene TRBV9; D perhaps matches TRBD1 (6 bases). CDR3 length: 14 residues. V was trimmed by 0 bases and J by 9 bases, leaving 10 bases between them. Germline values: CDR1 SGDLS, CDR2 YYNGEE. The CDR3 loop is CASSVGQVGSPLHF. The CDR3, as DNA: TGTGCCAGCAGCGTAGGACAGGTGGGTTCACCCCTCCACTTT.

The V gene is TRBV24-1, the J gene TRBJ1-5; D is unresolved. The CDR3 length is 14 residues. Germline CDR1 KGHDR, CDR2 SFDVKD. V lost 7 bases and J lost 4, with 13 bases in between. The CDR3 bases are TGTGCCACCAGCCCTGAGGGCAGTAATCAGCCCCAGCATTTT. As protein: CATSPEGSNQPQHF.

V is TRBV2 and J is TRBJ2-7; possibly TRBD1 for D (5 bases). CDR1 is SNHLY and CDR2 is FYNNEI in the germline V gene. The V end lost 5 bases, the J end lost 1 base, and 9 bases lay between the germline ends. The CDR3 is made up of 13 amino acids. In nucleotides, the CDR3 is TGTGCCAGCAGTATCGCAGGGTCCTACGAGCAGTACTTC. It is translated as CASSIAGSYEQYF.

The J gene is TRBJ1-6, the V gene TRBV15; 7 bases agree with TRBD1. The germline gives CDR1 LNHNV, CDR2 YYDKDF (reference sequence). J gave up 6 bases and V 2 bases, and 1 base lay outside the gene matches. This CDR3 is built from 14 residues. DNA for the CDR3: TGTGCCACCAGCAGAACAGGGGTTAATTCACCCCTCCACTTT. This sequence encodes CATSRTGVNSPLHF.

This rearrangement joins TRBV28 to TRBJ2-6; 15 nucleotides align to TRBD2. This CDR3 contains 19 residues. With V trimmed by 4 bases and J by 2 bases, 6 bases remained unmatched. CDR1 and CDR2 (germline): MDHEN, SYDVKM. The CDR3 bases are TGTGCCAGCAGTTCCCCGGGACTAGCGGGAGGTCCTGGGGCCAACGTCCTGACTTTC. Its translation is CASSSPGLAGGPGANVLTF. Complete variable domain (other parts from reference TRBV28 and TRBJ2-6): DVKVTQSSRYLVKRTGEKVFLECVQDMDHENMFWYRQDPGLGLRLIYFSYDVKMKEKGDIPEGYSVSREKKERFSLILESASTNQTSMYLCASSSPGLAGGPGANVLTFGAGSRLTVL.